The 15 T cell receptor beta chains in this list originate from one sample, sequenced in a study of shared clonotypes between healthy human individuals. The protocol was immunoSEQ multiplex PCR, while the TCRdb copy is restricted to in-frame clones and leaves out a portion. The sample gives 600,000 to 750,000 clones, approximately 77% of which show up once; 1.8% is in the top ten. The sequencing input was memory CD4+ T cells sorted from blood. The sample's subset: CD45RA-negative fraction. Receptors were obtained from a woman aged 25 to 39 in good health.

The CDR3 loop reads CSVEEFGAVLSPDTQYF. The CDR3, as DNA: TGCAGCGTTGAAGAGTTCGGGGCGGTTCTAAGTCCAGATACGCAGTATTTT. The chain has TRBV29-1 and TRBJ2-3, with D perhaps given as TRBD1 or TRBD2 (5 bases each). CDR3 length: 17 residues. From germline, CDR1 is SQVTM and CDR2 ANQGSEA. The V end lost 0 bases, the J end lost 4 bases, and 20 bases lay between the germline ends.

A few counts support this clone. The J gene is TRBJ1-2, the V gene TRBV7-9, with D uncertain. The V and J ends lost 5 bases and 5 bases respectively, with 15 bases between them. This CDR3 contains 14 residues. Per the germline V gene, CDR1 is SEHNR and CDR2 is FQNEAQ (reference sequence). As DNA, the CDR3 is TGTGCCAGCAGCCCCGGGAATTCGGGATATGGCTACACCTTC. Encoded protein: CASSPGNSGYGYTF.

The chain has TRBV5-4 and TRBJ2-1; TRBD2 agrees at 8 bases. CDR1 is SGHNT, CDR2 YYREEE, per germline (reference sequence). The CDR3 spans 16 residues. V was pared by 4 bases and J by 7 bases, with 13 bases of the junction left unmatched. DNA for the CDR3: TGTGCCAGCAGCGGGGGCGGCGGGAGGTCCGAGAATGAGCAGTTCTTC. Its protein is CASSGGGGRSENEQFF. The full variable domain, its missing parts supplied by reference TRBV5-4 and TRBJ2-1, is ETGVTQSPTHLIKTRGQQVTLRCSSQSGHNTVSWYQQALGQGPQFIFQYYREEENGRGNFPPRFSGLQFPNYSSELNVNALELDDSALYLCASSGGGGRSENEQFFGPGTRLTVL.

The chain couples TRBV5-6 to TRBJ2-5; D is undetermined. The J call may be mistaken, given a closer DNA end match to TRBJ2-7. The germline gives CDR1 SGHDT, CDR2 YYEEEE. The CDR3 length is 14 residues. DNA of the CDR3: TGTGCCAGCAGCCCTGGACGCGGTTCCTACGAGCAGTACTTC. Protein: CASSPGRGSYEQYF.

CDR3 sequence (DNA): TGTGCCAGTAGTATCCTGGGACATAACACTGAAGCTTTCTTT. It translates to CASSILGHNTEAFF. The chain couples TRBV19 to TRBJ1-1; D perhaps matches TRBD1 (6 bases). Germline V gives CDR1 LNHDA, CDR2 SQIVND (reference sequence). The germline V and J ends were trimmed by 3 bases and 2 bases, with 10 bases remaining between them. CDR3 length equals 14 residues.

The V gene is TRBV5-1, the J gene TRBJ1-2; weak D call: TRBD1 (6 bases). This CDR3 comprises 14 residues. CDR1 SGHRS and CDR2 YFSETQ come from the germline V gene. The V and J ends lost 0 bases and 4 bases respectively, with 10 bases between them. In DNA form, the CDR3 reads TGCGCCAGCAGCTTGGCGGGGGCCCCCTATGGCTACACCTTC. Its protein is CASSLAGAPYGYTF.

The rearrangement uses TRBV10-3 and TRBJ2-3; D is perhaps TRBD2 (6 bases). The CDR3 contains 11 residues. V lost 8 bases and J lost 6, with 9 bases in between. The germline CDR1 and CDR2 sequences are ENHRY and SYGVKD. The CDR3 sequence: CAISRGDTQYF. The DNA for the CDR3 is TGTGCCATCTCTCGGGGGGATACGCAGTATTTT.

The rearrangement links TRBV5-6 to TRBJ1-1, with 8 nucleotides matching TRBD1. The CDR3 is 17 residues long. Germline trimming cut 4 bases from V and 7 bases from J; bases unmatched to any gene: 18. CDR1 SGHDT and CDR2 YYEEEE come from the germline V gene. CDR3 protein: CASSPGVSRGRGVEAFF. The CDR3 nucleotides read TGTGCCAGCAGCCCAGGCGTGTCCAGGGGGCGAGGAGTTGAAGCTTTCTTT. The whole variable domain, filled in from reference TRBV5-6 and TRBJ1-1, reads DAGVTQSPTHLIKTRGQQVTLRCSPKSGHDTVSWYQQALGQGPQFIFQYYEEEERQRGNFPDRFSGHQFPNYSSELNVNALLLGDSALYLCASSPGVSRGRGVEAFFGQGTRLTVV.

In the case of this clone: This may be a read error: a much more frequent sequence differs by one nucleotide. V is TRBV6-1 and J is TRBJ1-2, with a possible D match to TRBD1 (5 bases). Germline values: CDR1 MNHNS, CDR2 SASEGT. Trimming took off 6 bases at V and 1 base at J, with 9 bases between the two ends. There are 13 residues in the CDR3. The CDR3 reads CASSYDSNYGYTF. In DNA, the CDR3 is TGTGCCAGCAGCTACGACAGTAACTATGGCTACACCTTC.

This chain uses TRBV15 with TRBJ2-1; tentatively, D is TRBD1 (5 bases). The ends were cut back, 1 base at V and 2 bases at J, with 9 bases in the middle. CDR3 length: 15 residues. Germline CDR1 reads LNHNV; CDR2 reads YYDKDF (reference sequence). CDR3 sequence reads: CATSRAGSPYNEQFF. DNA of the CDR3: TGTGCCACCAGCAGAGCAGGGTCTCCCTACAATGAGCAGTTCTTC.

The chain joins TRBV5-1 to TRBJ2-7; D possibly corresponds to TRBD1 (6 bases). CDR1 is SGHRS, CDR2 YFSETQ, per germline. V gave up 4 bases and J gave up 0 bases, with 11 bases separating them. CDR3 size: 14 residues. The CDR3 spells CASSPDSTSYEQYF. The CDR3 DNA is TGCGCCAGCAGCCCGGACAGCACCTCCTACGAGCAGTACTTC.

This sequence joins TRBV18 and TRBJ1-2; TRBD1 matches at 7 bases. The germline CDR1 and CDR2 sequences are KGHSH and LQKENI. J was trimmed by 5 bases and V by 3 bases; bases with no gene match: 3. The CDR3 spans 13 residues. The CDR3 sequence: CASSPDRWYGYTF. For the CDR3, the DNA is TGTGCCAGCTCACCGGACAGGTGGTATGGCTACACCTTC.

A single count supports this clone. V usage is TRBV27 and J usage is TRBJ2-7; 10 bases line up with TRBD2. Germline-derived CDR1 and CDR2 are MNHEY and SMNVEV (reference sequence). The CDR3 runs 15 residues. The junction had 7 bases not matched to a gene; V was cut back by 4 bases and J by 4 bases. CDR3 DNA sequence: TGTGCCAGCAGTTGGAAGACTAGCGGGCTATACGAGCAGTACTTC. Translation: CASSWKTSGLYEQYF.

V usage is TRBV2 and J usage is TRBJ2-5; the D call may be TRBD1 or TRBD2 (5 bases each). The CDR3 is made up of 14 amino acids. The V gene lost 3 bases and the J gene lost 4 bases, with 12 bases spanning the gap. Germline V gives CDR1 SNHLY, CDR2 FYNNEI. The CDR3 DNA reads as TGTGCCAGCAGTGAGGGGGTGGGTATAGAGACCCAGTACTTC. Protein product: CASSEGVGIETQYF.

This rearrangement joins TRBV7-2 to TRBJ2-1; 8 bases agree with TRBD2. The CDR3 runs 16 residues. J gave up 6 bases and V 5 bases, and 12 bases lay outside the gene matches. Looked up from germline, CDR1 is SGHTA and CDR2 is FQGNSA. DNA of the CDR3: TGTGCCAGCAGCAGCGCCGGGACTAGGTTCTTCAATGAGCAGTTCTTC. Translated, it gives CASSSAGTRFFNEQFF.